This TCR beta chain was recorded in a study of OX40 agonist ivuxolimab in advanced cancers. Study context: With a range of 23 to 79, age averaged approximately 54 years, and 65% to 85% were male. Whole-study findings and limits: Clonal expansion was among the lowest in partial responders at 0.1-3.0 mg/kg, especially CD8+.

The V end was cut by 5 bases, the J end by 5 bases, with 18 bases between. The germline gives CDR1 SGHTA, CDR2 FQGNSA. The CDR3 length is 15 residues. As regards this clone: The antigen remains unidentified.

Clones were read by immunoSEQ multiplex PCR, and TCRdb kept only the in-frame ones, dropping some. The sample records more than 60,000 clones, over 75% being singletons. This specimen was CD4+ or CD8+ T cells sorted from blood, taken in a trial of the OX40 agonist ivuxolimab. The receptor was isolated from an adult with an advanced solid tumor such as melanoma, head and neck, liver or kidney cancer. The rearrangement links TRBV7-2 to TRBJ2-5; D perhaps matches TRBD1 (6 bases). As DNA, the CDR3 is TGTGCCAGCAGCAAAGGACAGACCTCCAAGGAGACCCAGTACTTC. It yields the protein CASSKGQTSKETQYF. The full variable domain, completed using reference TRBV7-2 and TRBJ2-5, is GAGVSQSPSNKVTEKGKDVELRCDPISGHTALYWYRQSLGQGLEFLIYFQGNSAPDKSGLPSDRFSAERTGGSVSTLTIQRTQQEDSAVYLCASSKGQTSKETQYFGPGTRLLVL.